The T cell receptor (beta chain) under discussion was sequenced for a study of T-cell memory formation after mild COVID-19. Study-level background: Among the donors, TCR clusters were largely specific to each donor.

This clonotype was counted a few times. TCRdb passed the 5' RACE reads through MiXCR, listing each CDR3 protein once. The table records 250,000 to 350,000 distinct CDR3 sequences, under 20% of them present only once. The length of the CDR3 is 14 residues. Germline-derived CDR1 and CDR2 are SGHRS and YFSETQ. Trimming cost V 4 bases and J 5 bases; bases outside gene matches: 6. The chain recombines TRBV5-1 with TRBJ2-5; 9 bases match TRBD1. The sample comprised PBMCs or a T cell subset sorted from them (not recorded which). The clonotype was recovered from a man aged 18 to 35 who had mild COVID-19 (a few samples of this study predate the infection). Cell type and time point are not known. The CDR3: CASSPGQGHETQYF. For the CDR3, the DNA is TGCGCCAGCAGCCCGGGACAGGGTCACGAGACCCAGTACTTC.